This T cell receptor beta chain came from a study of blood T cell repertoires in COVID-19 (dated by TCRdb to the early 2020s). For context, the study as a whole: Collaborator samples came from the United States, Italy and Spain and covered acute and convalescent phases of COVID-19. The prospective study material was composed of cDNA or gDNA derived from T cells, B-cell-depleted T cells, or PBMCs. Deeply sampled blood TCRbeta repertoires from subjects exposed to, actively infected with, or recovered from COVID-19 were included in the dataset. The repertoires were made available in a free public database intended to serve as a resource for research on the immune response to SARS-CoV-2. The samples were drawn from the first 160 participants of the ongoing ImmuneRACE study and from 950 to 1,500 subjects provided by 6 global collaborators. Nearly every sample came with metadata listing a de-identified subject ID, COVID-19 status, age in years and sex. Where available, HLA class I and class II types were obtained from metadata supplied by the sample provider rather than from assay-based typing.

General study outcomes and caveats: Clinical and demographic metadata were provided uncurated, with the amount varying by source and participant.

The immunoSEQ Assay, a bias-controlled multiplex PCR, was used to amplify TCRbeta CDR3 regions from genomic DNA. The paper's processing steps were these. Nucleated cell counts per sample were estimated from amplification of reference gene primers within the assay. Sequence reads were collapsed and filtered to measure the absolute abundance of every unique TCRbeta CDR3 rearrangement. For each sample, productive Simpson clonality was calculated by taking the square root of Simpson's diversity index across productive rearrangements. TCRdb stores this immuneACCESS table with in-frame sequences only. Part of the clones is absent; in the studies checked, under half of the shortfall reflects unresolved V genes, and no reason is known for the rest. V, J and clone size are taken as reported in that table, and D and trimming were inferred from the DNA itself. Here the sample has 90,000 to 120,000 clones; under 95% occur a single time. Jointly, the top ten make up around 1.2% of the sample.

The collaborating institutions used their own protocols to collect whole blood in K2EDTA tubes. For TCRbeta analysis, collaborators shipped samples in one of three forms: frozen whole blood, isolated PBMCs, or DNA extracted from either of those sample types. The V end loses 2 bases and the J end loses 1 base, and a stretch of 14 bases separates them. Spanning cysteine to phenylalanine, the CDR3 consists of 16 amino acids. The retained sequence is limited to the CDR3, 48 bases, with the frame set at the first base. The germline V gene gives CDR1 as KGHSH and CDR2 as LQKENI. Comment on this clone: The antigen this receptor binds is unknown. Within one base of it there is no much larger clone, and no base qualities were kept.

The specimen sequenced was peripheral blood. Recombination joined TRBV18 with TRBJ1-1; tentative D gene TRBD1, with 6 bases matching. The sequence came from a woman in her 30s with acute or convalescent COVID-19. The nucleotide sequence reads as follows: TGTGCCAGCTCACCAGCCAGACAGGCGCGGAACACTGAAGCTTTCTTT. Its coded protein is CASSPARQARNTEAFF.